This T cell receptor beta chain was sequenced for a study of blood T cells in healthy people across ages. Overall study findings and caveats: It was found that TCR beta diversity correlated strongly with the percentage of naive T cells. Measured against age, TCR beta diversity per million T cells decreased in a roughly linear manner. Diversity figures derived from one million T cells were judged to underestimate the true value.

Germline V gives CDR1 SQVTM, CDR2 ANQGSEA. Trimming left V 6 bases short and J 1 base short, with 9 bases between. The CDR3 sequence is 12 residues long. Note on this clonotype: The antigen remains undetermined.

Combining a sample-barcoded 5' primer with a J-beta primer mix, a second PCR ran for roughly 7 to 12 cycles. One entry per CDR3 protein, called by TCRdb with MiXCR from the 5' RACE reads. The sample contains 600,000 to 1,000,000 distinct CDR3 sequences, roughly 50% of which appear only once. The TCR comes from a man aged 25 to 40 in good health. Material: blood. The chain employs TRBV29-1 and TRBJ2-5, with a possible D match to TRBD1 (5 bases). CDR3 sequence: CSVGHTQETQYF. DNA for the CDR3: TGCAGCGTCGGACATACCCAAGAGACCCAGTACTTC.